This paragraph covers one T cell receptor beta chain sequence. Its matching antigen is unknown. This entry comes from a study of cytomegalovirus exposure and HLA in healthy donors. The germline CDR1 and CDR2 sequences are SGHTS and YDEGEE. The CDR3 length is 14 residues. Trimming cost V 4 bases and J 6 bases, with 14 bases left between them. Overall study results and limits: Researchers catalogued roughly 150 TCR beta chains as cytomegalovirus-associated.

The PCR contained 60 Vbeta and 13 Jbeta primers. Some clones are missing from TCRdb's copy, which holds only in-frame ones; the method was immunoSEQ multiplex PCR. This sample has tens of thousands of clones; around 83% occur once, and the top ten carry 1.5% to 2%. The material sequenced was PBMCs. The clonotype was recovered from a human donor in good health. The gene calls are TRBV5-8 and TRBJ1-5; TRBD1 is a possible D gene (5 bases). CDR3 loop: CASSAGTWSQPQHF. As DNA, the CDR3 is TGTGCCAGCAGCGCCGGGACTTGGAGTCAGCCCCAGCATTTT.